Following are 21 T cell receptor beta chains from one sample sequenced in a study of cytomegalovirus exposure and HLA in healthy donors. The PCR ran on 60 Vbeta and 13 Jbeta primers. Using immunoSEQ multiplex PCR, the repertoire was profiled, and TCRdb retains in-frame clones only, with some absent. The profile shows over 150,000 clones, approximately 80% of them singletons. The sequenced sample was PBMCs. The receptor source for this set is a middle-aged man in good health and CMV-seropositive.

This clone appeared once. The chain joins TRBV4-3 to TRBJ2-1; D gene uncertain. CDR1 is LGHNA and CDR2 is YSLEER in the germline V gene. The CDR3 spans 14 residues. V lost 4 bases and J lost 7, with 14 bases in between. CDR3 DNA: TGCGCCAGCAGCCCTACCCCTAATATAAATGAGCAGTTCTTC. Its translation: CASSPTPNINEQFF.

This clone was seen only once. The V gene is TRBV9, the J gene TRBJ2-2; 11 bases match TRBD2. Germline V CDR1 and CDR2: SGDLS, YYNGEE. The ends lost 5 bases at V and 7 bases at J; junction bases unmatched: 13. CDR3 length equals 17 residues. The CDR3 spells CASSPTSGLAVIGELFF. DNA of the CDR3: TGTGCCAGCAGTCCTACCTCGGGACTAGCGGTGATCGGGGAGCTGTTTTTT.

On this clone itself: The junction departs from the called germline gene at one end, perhaps through a read error. The chain is built from TRBV19 and TRBJ2-2, with TRBD1 identical over 7 bases. Germline loops: CDR1 LNHDA, CDR2 SQIVND (reference sequence). This CDR3 is built from 14 residues. CDR3 sequence (DNA): TGTGCCATTAACCGGGACAGAAACAGCGGGGAGCTGTTTTTT. Its translation: CAINRDRNSGELFF.

This chain connects TRBV11-2 to TRBJ2-3, with D perhaps TRBD1 (7 bases). Trimming pared 5 bases from V and 5 bases from J, leaving 20 bases between. CDR1 and CDR2 from the germline V gene are SGHAT and FQNNGV. The CDR3 has 16 residues. This CDR3 reads CASSPYTGEERDTQYF. As DNA, the CDR3 is TGTGCCAGCAGCCCCTATACAGGGGAGGAGAGAGATACGCAGTATTTT.

The chain has TRBV2 and TRBJ1-5, with 8 nucleotides matching TRBD1. Germline CDR1 reads SNHLY; CDR2 reads FYNNEI. The CDR3 spans 13 residues. The J segment lost 3 bases and the V segment lost 9 bases, leaving 4 bases of the junction unmatched. Here the CDR3 DNA reads TGTGCCAGTACGGGACAGGTCAATCAGCCCCAGCATTTT. Translation gives CASTGQVNQPQHF.

V usage is TRBV28 and J usage is TRBJ2-7, with TRBD2 matching 7 bases. The trim removed 11 bases at V and 0 bases at J, leaving 7 bases unmatched. CDR3 length equals 13 residues. The germline V gene has CDR1 MDHEN and CDR2 SYDVKM. The CDR3 loop is CAARAGSSYEQYF. DNA for the CDR3: TGTGCCGCACGAGCGGGGAGCTCCTACGAGCAGTACTTC.

The chain joins TRBV27 to TRBJ2-1, with 7 nucleotides matching TRBD1. The CDR3 is 17 amino acids. The germline V gene encodes CDR1 MNHEY and CDR2 SMNVEV (reference sequence). Losses at the gene ends were 2 bases for V and 4 bases for J; bases not matched to a gene: 11. The CDR3 nucleotides read TGTGCCAGCAGTTTAAGGACAGGACGGGCGATTTACAATGAGCAGTTCTTC. Its translation: CASSLRTGRAIYNEQFF.

The chain uses TRBV7-8 and TRBJ1-3; 8 bases are shared with TRBD1. The junction had 14 bases not matched to a gene; V was cut back by 7 bases and J by 0 bases. Germline V gene lookup returns CDR1 SGHVS and CDR2 FQNEAQ. The CDR3 has 18 residues. Written as DNA, the CDR3 is TGTGCCAGCACCCACGGGGCAGGGGGCCAAATCTCTGGAAACACCATATATTTT. Translated, it gives CASTHGAGGQISGNTIYF. Full variable domain (remainder filled in from reference TRBV7-8 and TRBJ1-3): GAGVSQSPRYKVAKRGQDVALRCDPISGHVSLFWYQQALGQGPEFLTYFQNEAQLDKSGLPSDRFFAERPEGSVSTLKIQRTQQEDSAVYLCASTHGAGGQISGNTIYFGEGSWLTVV.

The V and J genes are TRBV29-1 and TRBJ2-2; 7 positions agree with TRBD2. V trimming: 4 bases; J trimming: 6 bases; junction bases outside the gene matches: 5. The CDR3 totals 13 residues. The germline V gene encodes CDR1 SQVTM and CDR2 ANQGSEA. The CDR3 loop reads CSVVAGVAGELFF. DNA of the CDR3: TGCAGCGTTGTGGCGGGAGTGGCCGGGGAGCTGTTTTTT.

V is TRBV13 and J is TRBJ2-7; D ambiguous. Trimming left V 1 base short and J 0 bases short, with 7 bases between. Per germline, CDR1 PRHDT and CDR2 FYEKMQ (reference sequence). This CDR3 has 14 residues. CDR3 nucleotides: TGTGCCAGCAGCTTAGAACGGAGCTCCTACGAGCAGTACTTC. As protein: CASSLERSSYEQYF.

The gene calls are TRBV4-3 and TRBJ2-7; D unresolved. The V and J ends lost 2 bases and 9 bases respectively, with 14 bases between them. CDR3 length equals 13 residues. The germline gives CDR1 LGHNA, CDR2 YSLEER. CDR3 coding DNA: TGCGCCAGCAGCCAATCACGAATAGAGCGGCAGTACTTC. This sequence encodes CASSQSRIERQYF.

J is TRBJ2-1 and V is TRBV19; D is possibly TRBD1 (5 bases). The CDR3 consists of 15 residues. Germline CDR1 LNHDA, CDR2 SQIVND (reference sequence). V lost 1 base and J 1 base, leaving 8 bases between the germline ends. The CDR3 nucleotides read TGTGCCAGTAGTATAGGGGGCTATTCCTACAATGAGCAGTTCTTC. It codes for CASSIGGYSYNEQFF.

The CDR3 spells CASSDSGDRTDTQYF. The CDR3 DNA follows: TGTGCCAGCAGCGATAGCGGGGACCGCACAGATACGCAGTATTTT. The chain links TRBV9 to TRBJ2-3; TRBD2 matches 8 bases. The junction had 4 bases not matched to a gene; V was cut back by 3 bases and J by 1 base. Germline CDR1 SGDLS, CDR2 YYNGEE. The CDR3 contains 15 residues.

The chain recombines TRBV28 with TRBJ1-2, with 8 nucleotides matching TRBD1. Germline V gene lookup returns CDR1 MDHEN and CDR2 SYDVKM. Trimming at V came to 6 bases and at J to 3 bases, leaving 3 bases not matched to a gene. The CDR3 is made up of 13 amino acids. In nucleotides, the CDR3 is TGTGCCAGCAGACCAGGGGGCCACTATGGCTACACCTTC. Translated, it gives CASRPGGHYGYTF.

The chain joins TRBV5-8 to TRBJ2-5; TRBD2 aligns across 8 bases. Germline CDR1 and CDR2: SGHTS and YDEGEE. The CDR3 spans 15 residues. With V trimmed by 4 bases and J by 3 bases, 8 bases remained unmatched. The CDR3, as DNA: TGTGCCAGCAGCACCCAGCGGGAGAGAAAAGAGACCCAGTACTTC. It specifies CASSTQRERKETQYF.

The gene calls are TRBV10-3 and TRBJ2-7; TRBD2 aligns across 7 bases. The CDR3 has 11 residues. The germline V gene has CDR1 ENHRY and CDR2 SYGVKD. This CDR3 is CAGGGPYEQYF. CDR3 DNA: TGTGCGGGCGGGGGACCCTACGAGCAGTACTTC.

The chain couples TRBV28 to TRBJ1-5, with D perhaps TRBD1 (6 bases). This CDR3 is 15 amino acids long. V lost 4 bases and J lost 7, with 17 bases in between. Germline CDR1 MDHEN, CDR2 SYDVKM. The CDR3 coding sequence is TGTGCCAGCAGTTACCGACAGGCCCCATGGCAGCCCCAGCATTTT. It specifies CASSYRQAPWQPQHF. The full variable domain, rest sourced from reference TRBV28 and TRBJ1-5, is DVKVTQSSRYLVKRTGEKVFLECVQDMDHENMFWYRQDPGLGLRLIYFSYDVKMKEKGDIPEGYSVSREKKERFSLILESASTNQTSMYLCASSYRQAPWQPQHFGDGTRLSIL.

The chain employs TRBV6-5 and TRBJ2-7, with a tentative D call TRBD1 (6 bases). The CDR3 length is 12 residues. Per germline, CDR1 MNHEY and CDR2 SVGAGI. Trimming removed 5 bases at V and 6 bases at J, with 11 bases between. CDR3 residues: CASSVTGFEQYF. Here the CDR3 DNA reads TGTGCCAGCAGTGTGACAGGTTTCGAGCAGTACTTC.

The DNA for the CDR3 is TGTGCCAGCAGCCCAGGGGGCAGTGTCACCGGGGAGCTGTTTTTT. Translation: CASSPGGSVTGELFF. This sequence joins TRBV4-2 and TRBJ2-2; 8 bases match TRBD1. Trimming removed 4 bases from V and 4 bases from J; junction bases left unmatched: 5. The CDR3 runs to 15 residues. Germline CDR1 reads LGHNA; CDR2 reads YNFKEQ.

The V call is TRBV9, the J call TRBJ2-7; TRBD1 aligns across 9 bases. CDR3 length equals 13 residues. Losses at the gene ends were 5 bases for V and 4 bases for J; bases not matched to a gene: 4. Germline values: CDR1 SGDLS, CDR2 YYNGEE. This CDR3 reads CASSGQGTYEQYF. The CDR3 nucleotides read TGTGCCAGCAGTGGACAGGGGACGTACGAGCAGTACTTC.

The rearrangement links TRBV28 to TRBJ1-5; 7 nucleotides agree with TRBD1. V was pared by 11 bases and J by 0 bases, with 10 bases of the junction left unmatched. The CDR3 spans 15 residues. CDR1 is MDHEN, CDR2 SYDVKM, per germline. The CDR3 spells CAVDRASGSNQPQHF. In nucleotides, the CDR3 is TGTGCCGTCGACAGGGCCAGTGGTAGCAATCAGCCCCAGCATTTT.